This TCR beta chain was retrieved from a study of tumor-infiltrating lymphocytes in oesophageal squamous cell carcinoma. CDR1 and CDR2 (germline): MNHNY, SVGAGI (reference sequence). This CDR3 is 13 amino acids long. MiXCR, run by TCRdb on the PCR reads, gives a single entry per CDR3 protein. In the table there are about 22,000 distinct CDR3 sequences, approximately 37% of which are singletons. This clonotype was seen a single time. The receptor's source is a female donor with esophageal squamous cell carcinoma. The sequenced sample was esophageal tumor tissue. The chain links TRBV6-6 to TRBJ2-4; 7 nucleotides match TRBD1. Gene TRBJ2-7 matches the end of the DNA better, so the J call may be wrong. CDR3 sequence: CASRHRQGSEQYF. Written as DNA, the CDR3 is TGTGCCAGCAGGCATAGACAGGGATCCGAGCAGTACTTC.